This is a list of T cell receptor beta chains from one sample in a study of Ad26.COV2.S vaccination and SARS-CoV-2 variants. This table comes from immunoSEQ multiplex PCR, and its TCRdb copy is limited to in-frame clones, with some not included. The sample has hundreds of thousands of clones, about 90% seen once. This specimen consisted of peripheral blood, obtained in a trial of Ad26.COV2.S vaccine versus placebo. The receptors were gathered from a person aged 18 to 65 who received the Ad26.COV2.S COVID-19 vaccine or a placebo. Both conserved end residues are part of each CDR3. D genes are given only for firm matches. Clone size is stated in some rows and not others, as once, few, many or a class when expanded.

d_gene: -; abundance: -; j_gene: TRBJ1-2; v_gene: TRBV6-5; CDR3aa: CASSPLSGGYTF; CDR3nt: TGTGCCAGCAGCCCCCTCAGCGGCGGCTACACCTTC
d_gene: -; abundance: once; j_gene: TRBJ1-1; v_gene: TRBV7-2; CDR3aa: CASSSNMNTEAFF; CDR3nt: TGTGCCAGCAGTTCTAATATGAACACTGAAGCTTTCTTT
d_gene: -; abundance: -; j_gene: TRBJ1-2; v_gene: TRBV5-6; CDR3aa: CASSTGNYGYTF; CDR3nt: TGTGCCAGCAGCACTGGAAACTACGGCTACACCTTC
d_gene: -; abundance: -; j_gene: TRBJ1-5; v_gene: TRBV6-5; CDR3aa: CASSSDSHSNQPQHF; CDR3nt: TGTGCCAGCAGTTCAGACTCCCATAGCAATCAGCCCCAGCATTTT
d_gene: -; abundance: -; j_gene: TRBJ2-7; v_gene: TRBV7-9; CDR3aa: CASSDSVTYEQYF; CDR3nt: TGTGCCAGCAGTGACAGCGTGACCTACGAGCAGTACTTC
d_gene: TRBD2; abundance: -; j_gene: TRBJ2-1; v_gene: TRBV6-6; CDR3aa: CASSYPIAGLNEQFF; CDR3nt: TGTGCCAGCAGTTATCCTATAGCGGGGTTGAATGAGCAGTTCTTC
d_gene: TRBD2; abundance: once; j_gene: TRBJ2-2; v_gene: TRBV19; CDR3aa: CASSRGGLAVPNTGELFF; CDR3nt: TGTGCCAGTAGTAGGGGGGGACTAGCGGTACCGAACACCGGGGAGCTGTTTTTT
d_gene: TRBD2; abundance: -; j_gene: TRBJ2-3; v_gene: TRBV27; CDR3aa: CASRTSGTDTQYF; CDR3nt: TGTGCCAGCAGGACTAGCGGCACAGATACGCAGTATTTT
d_gene: -; abundance: once; j_gene: TRBJ1-5; v_gene: TRBV6-1; CDR3aa: CASSEEVYSNQPQHF; CDR3nt: TGTGCCAGCAGTGAAGAGGTGTATAGCAATCAGCCCCAGCATTTT
d_gene: -; abundance: -; j_gene: TRBJ1-5; v_gene: TRBV3-1/TRBV3-2; CDR3aa: CASSQDWTNQPQHF; CDR3nt: TGTGCCAGCAGCCAAGATTGGACGAATCAGCCCCAGCATTTT
d_gene: -; abundance: -; j_gene: TRBJ1-4; v_gene: TRBV9; CDR3aa: CASSVGAYRKPTNEKLFF; CDR3nt: TGTGCCAGCAGCGTTGGGGCTTACAGAAAACCAACTAATGAAAAACTGTTTTTT
d_gene: TRBD1; abundance: -; j_gene: TRBJ1-2; v_gene: TRBV5-4; CDR3aa: CASSGTGVGGYTF; CDR3nt: TGTGCCAGCAGCGGGACAGGGGTGGGTGGCTACACCTTC
d_gene: -; abundance: -; j_gene: TRBJ2-3; v_gene: TRBV6-5; CDR3aa: CASSYSTRPVTDTQYF; CDR3nt: TGTGCCAGCAGTTACTCGACCAGACCTGTCACAGATACGCAGTATTTT
d_gene: -; abundance: once; j_gene: TRBJ2-7; v_gene: TRBV25-1; CDR3aa: CASNGGLHPYEQYF; CDR3nt: TGTGCCAGCAACGGAGGCCTACACCCCTACGAGCAGTACTTC
d_gene: -; abundance: -; j_gene: TRBJ1-3; v_gene: TRBV5-1; CDR3aa: CASSPDTSGGNTIYF; CDR3nt: TGCGCCAGCAGCCCGGACACAAGTGGGGGAAACACCATATATTTT
d_gene: -; abundance: -; j_gene: TRBJ2-2; v_gene: TRBV7-2; CDR3aa: CASSLAADGELFF; CDR3nt: TGTGCCAGCAGCTTAGCCGCGGACGGGGAGCTGTTTTTT
d_gene: -; abundance: -; j_gene: TRBJ1-1; v_gene: TRBV3-1/TRBV3-2; CDR3aa: CASSQDALGLLYTEAFF; CDR3nt: TGTGCCAGCAGCCAAGATGCATTGGGACTCTTGTACACTGAAGCTTTCTTT
d_gene: -; abundance: -; j_gene: TRBJ1-1; v_gene: TRBV7-9; CDR3aa: CASSSTAGTEAFF; CDR3nt: TGTGCCAGCAGCTCGACGGCGGGCACTGAAGCTTTCTTT
d_gene: -; abundance: -; j_gene: TRBJ2-1; v_gene: TRBV5-4; CDR3aa: CASSLVGRGDNNEQFF; CDR3nt: TGTGCCAGCAGCTTGGTAGGCAGGGGTGACAACAATGAGCAGTTCTTC
d_gene: TRBD1; abundance: -; j_gene: TRBJ1-3; v_gene: TRBV7-9; CDR3aa: CASSLGGTVLSGNTIYF; CDR3nt: TGTGCCAGCAGCTTAGGGGGGACAGTACTCTCTGGAAACACCATATATTTT
d_gene: TRBD1; abundance: once; j_gene: TRBJ1-1; v_gene: TRBV6-2/TRBV6-3; CDR3aa: CASSYRDEGAVSWNTEAFF; CDR3nt: TGTGCCAGCAGTTACCGGGATGAGGGGGCGGTTTCTTGGAACACTGAAGCTTTCTTT
d_gene: -; abundance: -; j_gene: TRBJ1-6; v_gene: TRBV30; CDR3aa: CAWSREFLPSSYNSPLHF; CDR3nt: TGTGCCTGGAGCCGGGAGTTCCTGCCTAGCTCCTATAATTCACCCCTCCACTTT
d_gene: -; abundance: -; j_gene: TRBJ2-1; v_gene: TRBV10-3; CDR3aa: CAISPLDNEQFF; CDR3nt: TGTGCCATCAGCCCATTAGACAATGAGCAGTTCTTC
d_gene: -; abundance: -; j_gene: TRBJ1-2; v_gene: TRBV30; CDR3aa: CAWIRPAQNRGYTF; CDR3nt: TGTGCCTGGATCAGGCCGGCCCAAAATAGGGGCTACACCTTC
d_gene: -; abundance: -; j_gene: TRBJ1-2; v_gene: TRBV27; CDR3aa: CASSSGRGRDYGYTF; CDR3nt: TGTGCCAGCAGTTCAGGACGGGGGCGCGACTATGGCTACACCTTC
d_gene: -; abundance: -; j_gene: TRBJ2-3; v_gene: TRBV7-9; CDR3aa: CASSLDHFEDTQYF; CDR3nt: TGTGCCAGCAGCTTGGACCATTTCGAGGATACGCAGTATTTT
d_gene: -; abundance: -; j_gene: TRBJ2-7; v_gene: TRBV6-2/TRBV6-3; CDR3aa: CASSLRLNYEQYF; CDR3nt: TGTGCCAGCAGTCTCCGACTGAATTACGAGCAGTACTTC
d_gene: -; abundance: -; j_gene: TRBJ2-1; v_gene: TRBV18; CDR3aa: CASSPVLGHYNEQFF; CDR3nt: TGTGCCAGCTCACCAGTGTTGGGACACTACAATGAGCAGTTCTTC
d_gene: TRBD1; abundance: -; j_gene: TRBJ2-7; v_gene: TRBV14; CDR3aa: CASSQLAGGYEQYF; CDR3nt: TGTGCCAGCAGCCAATTGGCAGGGGGATACGAGCAGTACTTC
d_gene: -; abundance: -; j_gene: TRBJ1-5; v_gene: TRBV27; CDR3aa: CASSFQGARQPQHF; CDR3nt: TGTGCCAGCAGTTTTCAAGGGGCGCGTCAGCCCCAGCATTTT
d_gene: -; abundance: -; j_gene: TRBJ1-1; v_gene: TRBV10-3; CDR3aa: CAISADTSYTEAFF; CDR3nt: TGTGCCATCAGTGCCGACACCTCCTACACTGAAGCTTTCTTT
d_gene: -; abundance: -; j_gene: TRBJ1-1; v_gene: TRBV7-8; CDR3aa: CASSFGQKNTEAFF; CDR3nt: TGTGCCAGCAGCTTCGGACAGAAAAACACTGAAGCTTTCTTT
d_gene: -; abundance: -; j_gene: TRBJ2-5; v_gene: TRBV7-3; CDR3aa: CASSLTSGIGETQYF; CDR3nt: TGTGCCAGCAGCTTAACTAGCGGAATTGGGGAGACCCAGTACTTC
d_gene: -; abundance: -; j_gene: TRBJ2-2; v_gene: TRBV18; CDR3aa: CASRREPGELFF; CDR3nt: TGTGCCAGCCGACGCGAACCAGGGGAGCTGTTTTTT
d_gene: -; abundance: -; j_gene: TRBJ1-1; v_gene: TRBV7-9; CDR3aa: CASSPGSGAFF; CDR3nt: TGTGCCAGCAGCCCTGGCTCTGGCGCTTTCTTT
d_gene: -; abundance: -; j_gene: TRBJ2-1; v_gene: TRBV7-2; CDR3aa: CASSLSPGGLGDEQFF; CDR3nt: TGTGCCAGCAGCTTAAGTCCCGGGGGTCTAGGGGATGAGCAGTTCTTC
d_gene: TRBD1; abundance: -; j_gene: TRBJ2-7; v_gene: TRBV6-5; CDR3aa: CASSRDSGGRYEQYF; CDR3nt: TGTGCCAGCAGCCGCGACTCAGGGGGCCGATACGAGCAGTACTTC
d_gene: TRBD1; abundance: -; j_gene: TRBJ2-7; v_gene: TRBV6-5; CDR3aa: CASSYPDRPTEQYF; CDR3nt: TGTGCCAGCAGTTACCCGGACAGGCCCACCGAGCAGTACTTC